This TCR beta chain is from a study of beta chain features in type 1 diabetes. Findings and limits, study-wide: Among patients, naive, central memory and Treg TCRB repertoires appeared more similar than among healthy donors.

The CDR3 is 13 amino acids. CDR1 LNHDA and CDR2 SQIVND come from the germline V gene (reference sequence). The V and J ends lost 5 bases and 2 bases respectively, with 10 bases between them. This clone is a singleton in its sample. Its antigen remains unknown. What was sequenced were expressed TCRB transcripts, since all of the isolated RNA had been reverse transcribed. Sequenced by immunoSEQ multiplex PCR; TCRdb stores in-frame clones only, minus some. This table has about 340,000 clones, approximately 8.2% appearing once. Purities over 98% were achieved in all sorted populations. The sequence derives from a woman under 30 in good health. Sequenced: central memory CD4+ T cells from blood. The rearrangement uses TRBV19 and TRBJ2-7; maybe TRBD1 (5 bases). The CDR3 here is CASSQGTTYEQYF. DNA of the CDR3: TGTGCCAGTAGTCAGGGAACTACCTACGAGCAGTACTTC.